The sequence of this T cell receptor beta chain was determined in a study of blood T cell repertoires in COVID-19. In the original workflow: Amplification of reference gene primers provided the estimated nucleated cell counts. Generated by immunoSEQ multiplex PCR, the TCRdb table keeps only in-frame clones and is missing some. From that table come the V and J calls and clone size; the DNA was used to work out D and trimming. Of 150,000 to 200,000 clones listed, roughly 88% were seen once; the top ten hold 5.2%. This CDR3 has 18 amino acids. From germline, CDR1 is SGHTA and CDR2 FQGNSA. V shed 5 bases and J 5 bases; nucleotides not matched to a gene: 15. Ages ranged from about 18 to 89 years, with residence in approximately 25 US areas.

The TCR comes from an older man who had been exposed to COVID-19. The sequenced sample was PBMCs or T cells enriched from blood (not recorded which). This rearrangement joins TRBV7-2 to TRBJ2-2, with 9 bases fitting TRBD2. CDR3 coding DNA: TGTGCCAGCAGCCCTAGGGTGGCGGGAGGGCCTGGGACCGGGGAGCTGTTTTTT. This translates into CASSPRVAGGPGTGELFF.